The entry that follows covers one TCR beta chain sequence. Its antigen remains unidentified. Template switching with 5'RACE generated the TCR cDNA and added a universal primer site and UMIs. TCRdb used MiXCR to reprocess the 5' RACE reads, holding one entry per CDR3 protein. Seen here are under 500,000 distinct CDR3 sequences, approximately 18% observed once, and the top ten hold roughly a sixth. Trimming removed 6 bases from V and 8 bases from J, with 16 bases in between. CDR3 length equals 14 residues. This specimen belongs to a study of T cells after yellow fever vaccination. Turning to the study itself: Low-cell-number fractions were prepared with SMART-Seq v4 Ultra Low Input.

Study findings and constraints: Reappearing after the booster were most of the clones from primary vaccination (96% CD4, about 87% CD8).

The chain uses TRBV12-3 or TRBV12-4 and TRBJ1-4; the D gene is possibly TRBD1 (5 bases). The sequence came from a man in his late teens or twenties who received the YFV17D yellow fever vaccine. The specimen comprised PBMCs, sampled before the yellow fever booster vaccination. The CDR3 DNA follows: TGTGCCAGCAGACAGGACCCGGGCAGGGAAAAACTGTTTTTT. Translation: CASRQDPGREKLFF.